This T cell receptor beta chain was sequenced in a study of blood T cell dynamics during melanoma immunotherapy. Overall study context: Metastatic melanoma patients received first-line pembrolizumab or nivolumab plus ipilimumab. Study outcomes and limitations: Unlike progressors, later disease-control patients had W3 repertoires gaining clonality or diversity.

DNA loading was fixed at about 380 ng for all bulk PBMC samples. Clones were read by immunoSEQ multiplex PCR, and TCRdb kept only the in-frame ones, dropping some. The sample lists tens of thousands of clones, around 88% occurring once. In this sample, this clone turned up once. The antigen remains unidentified. Germline lookup yields CDR1 SGHDN and CDR2 FVKESK. V was trimmed by 0 bases and J by 3 bases, leaving 11 bases between them. The CDR3 spans 15 residues. The sample's time point: pre-treatment baseline. One draw preceded checkpoint blockade; another followed its first cycle at week 3. The chain combines TRBV14 with TRBJ1-1; no reliable D call. The starting material was blood, obtained from a patient treated with checkpoint blockade. The TCR was taken from a human donor with melanoma. For the CDR3, the DNA is TGTGCCAGCAGCCAAGATCCGGCAGGTCACACTGAAGCTTTCTTT. Its protein product is CASSQDPAGHTEAFF.